These 15 T cell receptor beta chains originate from one sample sequenced in a study of Graves' ophthalmopathy and Graves' hyperthyroidism listed by TCRdb under 2018. These reads were obtained on an Illumina HiSeq 2000. For repertoire sequencing, TCR beta CDR3 regions were amplified from RNA transcripts. HTBI primers and the Qiagen OneStep RT-PCR kit were used in a first-round RT-PCR, which was followed by a second-round multiplex PCR, size selection and purification. The raw public reads went through TCRdb reprocessing: fastp at Q25, MiXCR clone calling, in-frame beta chains kept. Each CDR3 protein gets just one entry, which takes the most common genes and DNA from the rows behind it. Present in this sample are about 160,000 distinct CDR3 sequences, 39% of which were seen just once. The top ten clones comprise nearly 9% of the sample. Material for sequencing was peripheral blood. These receptors all come from a man younger than 45 with Graves' ophthalmopathy. Donor details come from another sample of the same person, matched by shared clones.

The CDR3 nucleotides are TGTGCCAGCCGTCGGGTAGGGACCGGGGAGCTGTTTTTT. Translated: CASRRVGTGELFF. The J gene is TRBJ2-2, the V gene TRBV11-2; D is undetermined. V gave up 8 bases and J gave up 5 bases, with 12 bases separating them. Germline V gene lookup returns CDR1 SGHAT and CDR2 FQNNGV. The CDR3 has 13 amino acids.

The rearrangement joins TRBV5-1 to TRBJ1-2; D remains ambiguous. The V and J ends lost 0 bases and 2 bases respectively, with 11 bases between them. The CDR3 is made up of 15 amino acids. Germline lookup yields CDR1 SGHRS and CDR2 YFSETQ. The CDR3 protein is CASSLGTLQNYGYTF. The CDR3 DNA sequence: TGCGCCAGCAGCTTGGGTACCTTACAAAACTATGGCTACACCTTC.

There are many counts of this clonotype. The V gene is TRBV6-1, the J gene TRBJ1-6, with 9 bases aligning to TRBD1. The trim removed 7 bases at V and 2 bases at J, leaving 9 bases unmatched. CDR1 is MNHNS and CDR2 is SASEGT in the germline V gene. The CDR3 covers 17 residues. The CDR3 sequence is CASKKGGQGTYNSPLHF. CDR3 in DNA: TGTGCCAGCAAAAAAGGGGGACAGGGAACCTATAATTCACCCCTCCACTTT.

The chain links TRBV7-2 to TRBJ2-7; TRBD1 is a possible D gene (5 bases). The CDR3 runs 13 residues. The V gene's germline CDR1 is SGHTA and CDR2 FQGNSA. V shed 5 bases and J shed 0 bases, with 8 bases lying between them. CDR3 region: CASSVDSSYEQYF. CDR3 DNA sequence: TGTGCCAGCAGCGTAGACAGCTCCTACGAGCAGTACTTC.

This clonotype was counted at least ten times. The V gene is TRBV30, the J gene TRBJ1-5; D gene uncertain. Trimming took off 1 base at V and 5 bases at J, with 9 bases between the two ends. The germline gives CDR1 GTSNPN, CDR2 SVGIG (reference sequence). The CDR3 has 13 amino acids. The CDR3 spells CAWSDPWDQPQHF. The CDR3 coding sequence is TGTGCCTGGAGTGACCCGTGGGATCAGCCCCAGCATTTT.

In this sample, this clonotype turned up many times. V gene TRBV18 combines with J gene TRBJ1-6; a weak D match, TRBD1 (5 bases). V gave up 2 bases and J gave up 13 bases, with 39 bases separating them. There are 22 residues in the CDR3. Germline lookup yields CDR1 KGHSH and CDR2 LQKENI. The CDR3 region is CASSPLGRRATIHERTVGPLHF. CDR3 bases: TGTGCCAGCTCACCATTGGGGCGCAGAGCCACCATTCACGAGAGGACTGTTGGGCCCCTCCACTTT.

The chain employs TRBV6-2 or TRBV6-3 and TRBJ1-1, with D unclear. The V end was cut by 0 bases, the J end by 2 bases, with 10 bases between. CDR3 length: 15 amino acids. Germline V gene lookup returns CDR1 MNHEY and CDR2 SVGEGT. The CDR3 DNA reads as TGTGCCAGCAGTTACTCGTGGGTGGAAAACACTGAAGCTTTCTTT. Encoded protein: CASSYSWVENTEAFF.

The rearrangement links TRBV6-1 to TRBJ1-1; maybe TRBD1 (5 bases). This CDR3 is 14 amino acids long. V was cut by 5 bases and J by 1 base, with 11 bases left in between. Germline V gene data show CDR1 as MNHNS and CDR2 as SASEGT. CDR3 loop: CASSLGATNTEAFF. CDR3 DNA: TGTGCCAGCAGTCTAGGGGCAACGAACACTGAAGCTTTCTTT.

In its sample, this clonotype was seen many times. The chain links TRBV30 to TRBJ1-1; D possibly corresponds to TRBD1 (5 bases). CDR1 and CDR2 (germline): GTSNPN, SVGIG (reference sequence). CDR3 length: 13 amino acids. The germline V and J ends were trimmed by 3 bases and 6 bases, with 14 bases remaining between them. DNA of the CDR3: TGTGCCTGGAGCGCCCAGGGTACCGCTGAAGCTTTCTTT. Translated: CAWSAQGTAEAFF.

This clonotype has at least ten counts. The J gene is TRBJ1-2, the V gene TRBV28, with TRBD1 as a possible D gene (5 bases). Germline V gene data show CDR1 as MDHEN and CDR2 as SYDVKM. CDR3 length: 15 residues. V lost 6 bases, J lost 4 bases, and 18 bases lay in between. The CDR3 bases are TGTGCCAGCAGCCCTACCGACAGTTTCTTCTATGGCTACACCTTC. Protein: CASSPTDSFFYGYTF.

This clonotype came up many times. V usage is TRBV2 and J usage is TRBJ2-7, with 7 bases fitting TRBD1. Germline V CDR1 and CDR2: SNHLY, FYNNEI. This CDR3 is built from 13 residues. Trimming took 7 bases from V and 4 from J; bases not matched to a gene: 7. The CDR3 region has the DNA TGTGCCAGCAACCGGGACAGAAGATACGAGCAGTACTTC. Translating it yields CASNRDRRYEQYF.

The chain combines TRBV15 with TRBJ1-1; the D is unclear. V lost 1 base, J lost 1 base, and 4 bases lay in between. The CDR3 totals 13 residues. CDR1 is LNHNV and CDR2 is YYDKDF in the germline V gene (reference sequence). This CDR3 reads CATSRAANTEAFF. CDR3 bases: TGTGCCACCAGCAGAGCCGCGAACACTGAAGCTTTCTTT.

In this sample, this clonotype turned up many times. The chain links TRBV24-1 to TRBJ2-2, with TRBD1 as a possible D gene (6 bases). The CDR3 runs to 15 residues. V shed 2 bases and J shed 4 bases, with 10 bases lying between them. Germline lookup yields CDR1 KGHDR and CDR2 SFDVKD. CDR3 loop: CATSDSTGTTGELFF. Here the CDR3 DNA reads TGTGCCACCAGTGATTCTACAGGGACCACCGGGGAGCTGTTTTTT.

This clonotype was counted many times. The chain links TRBV30 to TRBJ2-5; D possibly corresponds to TRBD1 (5 bases). The germline V and J ends were trimmed by 8 bases and 5 bases, with 15 bases remaining between them. The CDR3 totals 12 residues. Germline CDR1 is GTSNPN and CDR2 is SVGIG (reference sequence). The CDR3 bases are TGTGCCCGTGACAGCGCCGGCGAGACCCAGTACTTC. Its protein is CARDSAGETQYF.

CDR3 amino acids: CASSTLQGAGGYTF. Written as DNA, the CDR3 is TGTGCCAGCAGCACCCTACAGGGGGCGGGTGGCTACACCTTC. This chain links TRBV3-1 with TRBJ1-2, with 9 bases that match TRBD1. This CDR3 has 14 amino acids. Germline assignment: CDR1 LGHDT and CDR2 YNNKEL (reference sequence). Trimming at V came to 5 bases and at J to 7 bases, leaving 8 bases not matched to a gene. Variable domain in full (rest from reference TRBV3-1 and TRBJ1-2): DTAVSQTPKYLVTQMGNDKSIKCEQNLGHDTMYWYKQDSKKFLKIMFSYNNKELIINETVPNRFSPKSPDKAHLNLHINSLELGDSAVYFCASSTLQGAGGYTFGSGTRLTVV.